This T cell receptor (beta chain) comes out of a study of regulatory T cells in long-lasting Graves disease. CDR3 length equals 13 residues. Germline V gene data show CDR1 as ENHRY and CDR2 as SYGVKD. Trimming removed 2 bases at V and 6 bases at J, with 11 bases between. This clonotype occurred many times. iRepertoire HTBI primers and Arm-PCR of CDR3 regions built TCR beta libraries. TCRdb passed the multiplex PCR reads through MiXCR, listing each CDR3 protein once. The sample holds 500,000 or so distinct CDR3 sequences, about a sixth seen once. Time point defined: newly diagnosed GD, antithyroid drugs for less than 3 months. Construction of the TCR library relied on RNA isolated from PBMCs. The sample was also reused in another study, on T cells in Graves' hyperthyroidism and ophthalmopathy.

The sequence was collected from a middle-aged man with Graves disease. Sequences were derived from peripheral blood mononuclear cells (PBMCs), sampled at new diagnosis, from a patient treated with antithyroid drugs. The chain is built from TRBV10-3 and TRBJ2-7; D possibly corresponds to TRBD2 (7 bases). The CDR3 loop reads CAISETGGGEQYF. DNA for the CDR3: TGTGCCATCAGTGAGACGGGGGGCGGCGAGCAGTACTTC.